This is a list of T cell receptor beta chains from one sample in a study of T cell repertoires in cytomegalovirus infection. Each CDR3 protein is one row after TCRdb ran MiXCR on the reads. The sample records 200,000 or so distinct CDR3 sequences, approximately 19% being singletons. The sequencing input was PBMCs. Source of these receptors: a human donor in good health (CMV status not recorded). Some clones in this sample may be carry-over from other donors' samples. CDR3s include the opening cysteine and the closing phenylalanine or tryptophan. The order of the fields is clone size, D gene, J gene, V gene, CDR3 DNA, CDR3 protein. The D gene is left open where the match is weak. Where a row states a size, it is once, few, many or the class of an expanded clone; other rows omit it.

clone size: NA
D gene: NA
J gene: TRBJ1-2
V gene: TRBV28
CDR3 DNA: TGTGCCAGCAGTCGATCCATGAATGGCTACACCTTC
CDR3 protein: CASSRSMNGYTF

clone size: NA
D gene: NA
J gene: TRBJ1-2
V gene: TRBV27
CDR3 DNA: TGTGCCAGCACTCTCGTCGGGGGGGCTGGTGGCTACACCTTC
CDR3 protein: CASTLVGGAGGYTF

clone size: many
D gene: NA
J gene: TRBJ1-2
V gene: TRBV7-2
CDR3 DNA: TGTGCCAGCAGCTTGGCGGGTTACTATGGCTACACCTTC
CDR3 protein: CASSLAGYYGYTF

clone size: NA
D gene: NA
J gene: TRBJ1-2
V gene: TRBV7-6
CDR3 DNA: TGTGCCAGCAGCGTAGGGGGGGCTGAGGGCTACACCTTC
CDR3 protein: CASSVGGAEGYTF

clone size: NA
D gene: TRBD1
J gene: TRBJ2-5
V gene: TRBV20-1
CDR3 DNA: TGCAGTGCTCCACGACAGGGCCCCGAAGAGACCCAGTACTTC
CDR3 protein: CSAPRQGPEETQYF

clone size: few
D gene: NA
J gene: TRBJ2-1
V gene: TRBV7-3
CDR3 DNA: TGTGCCAGCAGCAAAGGACCCTCCTCCTACAATGAGCAGTTCTTC
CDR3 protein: CASSKGPSSYNEQFF

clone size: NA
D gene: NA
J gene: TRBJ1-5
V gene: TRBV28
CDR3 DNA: TGTGCCAGCAGGAGTCCGGACCTCAGCAATCAGCCCCAGCATTTT
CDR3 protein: CASRSPDLSNQPQHF

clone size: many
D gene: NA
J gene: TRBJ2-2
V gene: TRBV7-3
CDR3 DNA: TGTGCCAGCAGATATACCGGGACCAACACCGGGGAGCTGTTTTTT
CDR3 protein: CASRYTGTNTGELFF

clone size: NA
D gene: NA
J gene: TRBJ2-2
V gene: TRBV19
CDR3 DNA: TGTGCCAGTAGGGGAACAGGGTTCGGGCGCACCGGGGAGCTGTTTTTT
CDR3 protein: CASRGTGFGRTGELFF

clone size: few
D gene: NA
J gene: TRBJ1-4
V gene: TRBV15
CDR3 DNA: TGTGCCACCAGCAGAGATGACACCGCAAGTGAAAAACTGTTTTTT
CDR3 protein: CATSRDDTASEKLFF

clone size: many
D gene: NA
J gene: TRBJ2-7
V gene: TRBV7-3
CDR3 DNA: TGTGCCAGCAGCCCCTCCCTGGGGGGCGAGCAGTACTTC
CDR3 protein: CASSPSLGGEQYF

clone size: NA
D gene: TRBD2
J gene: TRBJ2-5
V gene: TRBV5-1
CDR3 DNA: TGCGCCAGCAGCTTGAGGTTTACGGGGGGGCCGTTAGGAGAGACCCAGTACTTC
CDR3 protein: CASSLRFTGGPLGETQYF

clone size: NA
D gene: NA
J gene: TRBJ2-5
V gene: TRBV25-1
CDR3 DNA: TGTGCCAGCAGTGAAAAGGTGGGGGAGACCCAGTACTTC
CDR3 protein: CASSEKVGETQYF

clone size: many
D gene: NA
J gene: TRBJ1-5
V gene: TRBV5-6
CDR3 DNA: TGTGCCAGCAGCTTGGGGGACCAGCCCCAGCATTTT
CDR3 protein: CASSLGDQPQHF

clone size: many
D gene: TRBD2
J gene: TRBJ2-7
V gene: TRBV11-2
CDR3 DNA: TGTGCCAGCAGCTTAAGACTAGCGGGGGGGCCCTACGAGCAGTACTTC
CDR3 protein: CASSLRLAGGPYEQYF

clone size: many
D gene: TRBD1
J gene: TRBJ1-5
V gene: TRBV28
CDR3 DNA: TGTGCCAGCAGCACGACAGGGACCAATCAGCCCCAGCATTTT
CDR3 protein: CASSTTGTNQPQHF

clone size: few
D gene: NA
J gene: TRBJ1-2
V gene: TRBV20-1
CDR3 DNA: TGCAGTGCCAACTCCCGGGGGCTCCCCGGCTACACCTTC
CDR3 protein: CSANSRGLPGYTF

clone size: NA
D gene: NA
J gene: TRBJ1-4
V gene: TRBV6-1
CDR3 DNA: TGTGCCAGCAGTAGGGAGGTTCGGGAAAAACTGTTTTTT
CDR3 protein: CASSREVREKLFF

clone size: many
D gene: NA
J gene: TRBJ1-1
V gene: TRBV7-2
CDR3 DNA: TGTGCCAGCAGCCCAGGAAAAGGGAGGGGCACTGAAGCTTTCTTT
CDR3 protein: CASSPGKGRGTEAFF

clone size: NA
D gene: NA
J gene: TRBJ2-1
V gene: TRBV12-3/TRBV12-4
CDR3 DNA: TGTGCCAGCAGTCGGGCAGGGAAGGGCTCCTACAATGAGCAGTTCTTC
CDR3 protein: CASSRAGKGSYNEQFF

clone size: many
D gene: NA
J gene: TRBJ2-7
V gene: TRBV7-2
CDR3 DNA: TGTGCCAGCAGCTTAGTGGAGGGACCCTACGAGCAGTACTTC
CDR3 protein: CASSLVEGPYEQYF

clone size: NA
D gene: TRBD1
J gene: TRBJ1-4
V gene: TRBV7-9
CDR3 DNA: TGTGCCAGCAACCAACAGGGGCTCTCGGAAAAACTGTTTTTT
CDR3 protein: CASNQQGLSEKLFF

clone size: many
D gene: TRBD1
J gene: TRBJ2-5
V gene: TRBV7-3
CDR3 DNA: TGTGCCAGCAGCTTAAGTACAGGGGGGACCCAGTACTTC
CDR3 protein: CASSLSTGGTQYF

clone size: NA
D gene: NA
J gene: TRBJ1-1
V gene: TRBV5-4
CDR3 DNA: TGTGCCAGCAGCTTGGTGTCAGGGAGGACTGAAGCTTTCTTT
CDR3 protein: CASSLVSGRTEAFF

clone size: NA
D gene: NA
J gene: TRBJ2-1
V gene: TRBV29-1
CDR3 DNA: TGCAGCGTTGGGTCAGCGACTGGCCTCTACAATGAGCAGTTCTTC
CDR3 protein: CSVGSATGLYNEQFF

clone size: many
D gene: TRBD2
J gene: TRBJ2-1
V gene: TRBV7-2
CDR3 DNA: TGTGCCAGCAGCTTAGAAATGGTGGCTAGCGGGAAATTCTACAATGAGCAGTTCTTC
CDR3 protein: CASSLEMVASGKFYNEQFF

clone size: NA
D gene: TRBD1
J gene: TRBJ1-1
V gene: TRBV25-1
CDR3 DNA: TGTGCCAGCAGTGAACTTCGACAGGGAAACACTGAAGCTTTCTTT
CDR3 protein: CASSELRQGNTEAFF

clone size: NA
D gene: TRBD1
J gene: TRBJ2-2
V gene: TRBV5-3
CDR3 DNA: TGTGCCAGCAGCGGTGGACAGGGAAACACCGGGGAGCTGTTTTTT
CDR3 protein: CASSGGQGNTGELFF

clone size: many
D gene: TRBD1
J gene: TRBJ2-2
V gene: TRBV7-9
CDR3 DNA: TGTGCCAGCACCGACAGGGGGAGTAATATCGGGGAGCTGTTTTTT
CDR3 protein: CASTDRGSNIGELFF

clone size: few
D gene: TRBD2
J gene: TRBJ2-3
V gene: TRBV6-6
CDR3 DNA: TGTGCCAGCAGTTACACTAGCGGGGCGGGTCGAGATACGCAGTATTTT
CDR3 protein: CASSYTSGAGRDTQYF

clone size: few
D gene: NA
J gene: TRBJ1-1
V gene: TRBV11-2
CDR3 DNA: TGTGCCAGCAGCTTAGTTTTGGGAGGTCGGTTGGTTGGAGCTTTCTTT
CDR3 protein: CASSLVLGGRLVGAFF

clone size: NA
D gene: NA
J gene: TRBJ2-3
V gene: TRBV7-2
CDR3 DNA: TGTGCCAGCAGCCCTGACACAGATACGGAGTATTTT
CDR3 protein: CASSPDTDTEYF

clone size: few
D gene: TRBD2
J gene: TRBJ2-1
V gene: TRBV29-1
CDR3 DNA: TGCAGCACAACTAGCGGGAGGGCCAGATACAATGAGCAGTTCTTC
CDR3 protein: CSTTSGRARYNEQFF

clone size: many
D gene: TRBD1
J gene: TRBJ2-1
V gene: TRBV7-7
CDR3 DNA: TGTGCTAGCAGCTTAGAACAGGGGGAGCAGTTCTTC
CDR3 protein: CASSLEQGEQFF

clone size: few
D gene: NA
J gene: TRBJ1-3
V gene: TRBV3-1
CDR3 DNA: TGTGCCAGCAGCCAACCGTGGGAAGGACAGCCTGGAAACACCATATATTTT
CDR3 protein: CASSQPWEGQPGNTIYF

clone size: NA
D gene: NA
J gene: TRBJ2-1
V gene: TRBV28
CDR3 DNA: TGTGCCAGCAGTTTCCAATCAGAAGGGTCCTACAATGAGCAGTTCTTC
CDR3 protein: CASSFQSEGSYNEQFF

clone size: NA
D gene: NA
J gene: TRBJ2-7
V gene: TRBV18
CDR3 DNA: TGTGCCAGCTCACCAGGAACTAGTAGGGGTGAGCAGTACTTC
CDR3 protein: CASSPGTSRGEQYF

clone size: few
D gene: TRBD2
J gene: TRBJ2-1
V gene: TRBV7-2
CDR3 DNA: TGTGCCAGCAGCTTTTATAGCGGGAGGGCCAGCAATGAGCAGTTCTTC
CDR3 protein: CASSFYSGRASNEQFF

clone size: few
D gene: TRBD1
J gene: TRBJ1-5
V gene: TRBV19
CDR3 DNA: TGTGCCAGTACTCACAGGGGATTTAGGAATCAGCCCCAGCATTTT
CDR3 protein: CASTHRGFRNQPQHF

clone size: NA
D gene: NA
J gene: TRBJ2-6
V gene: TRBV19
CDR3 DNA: TGTGCCAGTAGTTACAGGGCTTCTGGGGCCAACGTCCTGACTTTC
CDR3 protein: CASSYRASGANVLTF

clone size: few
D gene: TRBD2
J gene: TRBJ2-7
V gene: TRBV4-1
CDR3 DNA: TGCGCCAGCAGCCAAGTGCTAGCGGGGGCTTACGAGCAGTACTTC
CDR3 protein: CASSQVLAGAYEQYF

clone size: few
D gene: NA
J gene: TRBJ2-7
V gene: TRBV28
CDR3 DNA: TGTGCCAGCAGTTCCCCCGGCACGGCGGGGGAGCAGTACTTC
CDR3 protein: CASSSPGTAGEQYF

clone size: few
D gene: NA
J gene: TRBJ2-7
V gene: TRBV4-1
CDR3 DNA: TGCGCCAGCAGCCAAGAGGAGACGGGAGTTCGAGAGCAGTACTTC
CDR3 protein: CASSQEETGVREQYF

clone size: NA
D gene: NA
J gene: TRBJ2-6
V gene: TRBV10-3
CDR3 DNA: TGTGCCATCAGTCCCTCTGGGGCCAACGTCCTGACTTTC
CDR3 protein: CAISPSGANVLTF

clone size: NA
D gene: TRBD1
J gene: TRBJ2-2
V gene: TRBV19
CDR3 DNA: TGTGTCAGTAGTATCTTACCAGGGGGCCCCGGGGAGCTGTTTTTT
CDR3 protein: CVSSILPGGPGELFF

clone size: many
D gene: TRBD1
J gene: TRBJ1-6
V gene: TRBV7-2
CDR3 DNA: TGTGCCAGCAGCAGGGACAGGGTCTATTCACCCCTCCACTTT
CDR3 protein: CASSRDRVYSPLHF

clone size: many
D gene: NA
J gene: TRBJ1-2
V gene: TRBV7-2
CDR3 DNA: TGTGCCAGCAGCACCGACCTCTATGGCTACACCTTC
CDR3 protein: CASSTDLYGYTF

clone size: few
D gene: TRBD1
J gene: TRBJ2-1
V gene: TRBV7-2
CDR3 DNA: TGTGCCAGCAGCTCCAGGGACAGGGGGCGGAGGGGGCGGTTCTTC
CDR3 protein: CASSSRDRGRRGRFF

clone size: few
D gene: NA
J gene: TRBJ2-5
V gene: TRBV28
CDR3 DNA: TGTGCCAGCAGTTTAGGGCCCTCGGTAGGGACCCAGTACTTC
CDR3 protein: CASSLGPSVGTQYF

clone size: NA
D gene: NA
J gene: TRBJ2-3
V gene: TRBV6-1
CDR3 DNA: TGTGCCAGCAGCCCATCCGCTTTAGATACGCAGTATTTT
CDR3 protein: CASSPSALDTQYF

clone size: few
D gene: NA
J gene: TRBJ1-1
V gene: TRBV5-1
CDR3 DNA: TGCGCCAGCAGCTGGGATGGGGTTGACACTGAAGCTTTCTTT
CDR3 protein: CASSWDGVDTEAFF

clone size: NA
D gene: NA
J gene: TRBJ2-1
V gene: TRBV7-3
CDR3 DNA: TGTGCCAGCAGCTTGGGGGTCGGGAGTGCGAATGAGCAGTTCTTC
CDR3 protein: CASSLGVGSANEQFF

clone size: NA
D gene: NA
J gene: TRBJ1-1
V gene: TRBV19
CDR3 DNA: TGTGCCAGTAGTATAACGTCGAAGACTGAAGCTTTCTTT
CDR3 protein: CASSITSKTEAFF

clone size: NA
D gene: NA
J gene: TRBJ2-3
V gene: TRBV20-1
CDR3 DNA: TGCAGTGCTAGAGTACTGGGGCAAGAAGTCACAGATACGCAGTATTTT
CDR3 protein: CSARVLGQEVTDTQYF